The 24 T cell receptor beta chains reported below all come from one sample, sequenced in a study of human T cells and chemical hapten exposure. Via MiXCR, TCRdb re-called the RACE reads, giving one row per CDR3 protein. Of 180,000 or so distinct CDR3 sequences in the sample, 25% to 30% were seen once. Sample time point: pre-sensitization, week 0. Noted treatment: therapeutic diphenylcyclopropenone sensitization with weekly scalp DPC. The sample here was whole blood, taken in connection with sensitization to the hapten diphenylcyclopropenone (DPC). The receptors shown here come from a young woman with alopecia areata. Some clones in this sample may be carry-over from other donors' samples.

V and J are TRBV30 and TRBJ2-3; 8 bases match TRBD1. Trimming took 1 base from V and 9 from J; bases not matched to a gene: 6. Germline V gives CDR1 GTSNPN, CDR2 SVGIG (reference sequence). This CDR3 region has 13 residues. CDR3 in DNA: TGTGCCTGGAGTGGCCCGACAGGGGACACGCAGTATTTT. This gives the protein CAWSGPTGDTQYF. The full variable domain, in which reference TRBV30 and TRBJ2-3 provide the parts outside the CDR3, is SQTIHQWPATLVQPVGSPLSLECTVEGTSNPNLYWYRQAAGRGLQLLFYSVGIGQISSEVPQNLSASRPQDRQFILSSKKLLLSDSGFYLCAWSGPTGDTQYFGPGTRLTVL.

V and J are TRBV28 and TRBJ2-7, with 9 bases lining up with TRBD1. Trimming cost V 4 bases and J 5 bases; bases outside gene matches: 9. CDR3 length: 15 residues. CDR1 is MDHEN, CDR2 SYDVKM, per germline. CDR3 sequence (DNA): TGTGCCAGCAGTTCCGCCGGGACAGGGTTGCACGAGCAGTACTTC. It specifies CASSSAGTGLHEQYF.

This clonotype has just a few counts. J is TRBJ2-3 and V is TRBV6-6; D gene ambiguous. Germline V gene sequence: CDR1 MNHNY, CDR2 SVGAGI (reference sequence). V was cut by 2 bases and J by 2 bases, with 11 bases left in between. CDR3 size: 15 residues. The CDR3 here is CASSYVASSTDTQYF. In DNA form, the CDR3 reads TGTGCCAGCAGTTACGTGGCTAGTTCCACAGATACGCAGTATTTT.

This clonotype has only a few counts. The chain links TRBV28 to TRBJ2-7; possibly TRBD2 for D (6 bases). The CDR3 length is 17 residues. Trimming removed 2 bases at V and 1 base at J, with 18 bases between. Germline values: CDR1 MDHEN, CDR2 SYDVKM. In DNA, the CDR3 is TGTGCCAGCAGTTTACTGTTGGGGGGAATACAGTCCTACGAGCAGTACTTC. The encoded protein is CASSLLLGGIQSYEQYF.

The genes are TRBV20-1 and TRBJ1-5; the match to TRBD1 covers 11 bases. Germline CDR1 is DFQATT and CDR2 is SNEGSKA (reference sequence). V lost 5 bases to trimming and J lost 4 bases; unmatched junction nucleotides: 7. The CDR3 spans 15 residues. CDR3 protein: CSAQRGQGENQPQHF. CDR3 nucleotides: TGCAGTGCTCAAAGGGGACAGGGGGAAAATCAGCCCCAGCATTTT.

The chain carries TRBV20-1 and TRBJ1-3, with 10 bases fitting TRBD1. Germline V gene data show CDR1 as DFQATT and CDR2 as SNEGSKA (reference sequence). This CDR3 is built from 15 residues. V was pared by 4 bases and J by 2 bases, with 5 bases of the junction left unmatched. CDR3 loop: CSATTGTGAGNTIYF. CDR3 in DNA: TGCAGTGCTACAACCGGGACAGGGGCTGGAAACACCATATATTTT.

The chain links TRBV5-6 to TRBJ1-5, with a weak D call TRBD1 (6 bases). This CDR3 has 13 residues. The ends were cut back, 5 bases at V and 15 bases at J, with 21 bases in the middle. Germline V gives CDR1 SGHDT, CDR2 YYEEEE. CDR3 protein: CASSSPGGAEPHF. CDR3 in DNA: TGTGCCAGCAGTTCTCCGGGGGGGGCAGAACCGCATTTT.

The count of this clonotype is one. V is TRBV7-9 and J is TRBJ1-2; D perhaps matches TRBD1 (6 bases). Trimming pared 5 bases from V and 6 bases from J, leaving 16 bases between. The CDR3 covers 14 residues. The germline CDR1 and CDR2 sequences are SEHNR and FQNEAQ (reference sequence). In DNA, the CDR3 is TGTGCCAGCAGCCCACCTTACAGGGACCATGGCTACACCTTC. Protein: CASSPPYRDHGYTF.

This clonotype showed up many times. The CDR3 DNA sequence: TGTGCCAGCAGTTACGGGGAGAACAATGAGCAGTTCTTC. This gives the protein CASSYGENNEQFF. The chain combines TRBV6-6 with TRBJ2-1, with a weak D call TRBD2 (5 bases). CDR1 MNHNY and CDR2 SVGAGI come from the germline V gene (reference sequence). The CDR3 spans 13 residues. Trimming took off 2 bases at V and 5 bases at J, with 7 bases between the two ends.

This clonotype was detected only a few times. The rearrangement uses TRBV10-3 and TRBJ2-7; the D gene is possibly TRBD2 (5 bases). Germline V lookup: CDR1 ENHRY, CDR2 SYGVKD. The CDR3 has 13 amino acids. V shed 3 bases and J shed 4 bases, with 10 bases lying between them. The CDR3 loop reads CAISEGSSYEQYF. DNA of the CDR3: TGTGCCATCAGTGAAGGGAGCTCTTACGAGCAGTACTTC.

The V gene is TRBV2, the J gene TRBJ2-3; no firm D call. The CDR3 is 13 amino acids. The V end was cut by 8 bases, the J end by 8 bases, with 17 bases between. Germline CDR1 is SNHLY and CDR2 is FYNNEI. The CDR3 nucleotides are TGTGCCAGCTGTTGGAATGAAGTTGGTACGCAGTATTTT. Translated, it gives CASCWNEVGTQYF.

The chain combines TRBV27 with TRBJ1-1; D uncertain. This CDR3 is 13 amino acids long. V lost 4 bases and J lost 4, with 10 bases in between. CDR1 and CDR2 (germline): MNHEY, SMNVEV (reference sequence). This CDR3 reads CASSSLVGTEAFF. DNA for the CDR3: TGTGCCAGCAGTTCCCTAGTCGGCACTGAAGCTTTCTTT.

The DNA of the CDR3 is TGTGCCAGCAGCTTTAGTACAGGGGCGCTGTACACTGAAGCTTTCTTT. This codes for CASSFSTGALYTEAFF. This sequence joins TRBV7-6 and TRBJ1-1, with TRBD1 matching 7 bases. In germline, CDR1 is SGHVS, CDR2 FNYEAQ. The CDR3 runs to 16 residues. V was clipped by 3 bases and J by 3 bases; unmatched bases: 10.

The gene calls are TRBV18 and TRBJ2-2; no definite D call. The CDR3 has 13 amino acids. Trimming cost V 2 bases and J 6 bases, with 7 bases left between them. Looked up from germline, CDR1 is KGHSH and CDR2 is LQKENI. The DNA for the CDR3 is TGTGCCAGCTCACCAAGGGTCTCCGGGGAGCTGTTTTTT. Its protein product is CASSPRVSGELFF.

The rearrangement links TRBV7-9 to TRBJ1-1; unclear D gene. V was shortened by 5 bases and J by 2 bases, with 6 bases between the two germline ends. CDR1 is SEHNR, CDR2 FQNEAQ, per germline (reference sequence). CDR3 length: 12 amino acids. CDR3 in DNA: TGTGCCAGCAGCCAAGATAACACTGAAGCTTTCTTT. This sequence encodes CASSQDNTEAFF.

DNA of the CDR3: TGTGCCAGCAGTTCCTCAGGGGTTGAAGAAAAACTGTTTTTT. Its translation is CASSSSGVEEKLFF. The chain recombines TRBV28 with TRBJ1-4; weak D call: TRBD1 (6 bases). The CDR3 covers 14 residues. V was shortened by 4 bases and J by 8 bases, with 14 bases between the two germline ends. Germline V lookup: CDR1 MDHEN, CDR2 SYDVKM.

This clonotype was observed a handful of times. This chain joins TRBV6-6 and TRBJ1-5; 9 nucleotides line up with TRBD1. V shed 7 bases, J shed 1 base, and the junction held 11 bases outside the gene matches. Germline CDR1 reads MNHNY; CDR2 reads SVGAGI (reference sequence). The CDR3 sequence is 17 residues long. CDR3 nucleotides: TGTGCCAGCACTAAGGCTACAGGGGGCAAGAGCAATCAGCCCCAGCATTTT. Translating it yields CASTKATGGKSNQPQHF.

This clonotype was seen a handful of times. The rearrangement uses TRBV2 and TRBJ1-6; D remains unclear. This CDR3 spans 11 amino acids. CDR1 and CDR2 (germline): SNHLY, FYNNEI. V was shortened by 6 bases and J by 7 bases, with 4 bases between the two germline ends. This chain's CDR3 is CASRENSPLHF. The CDR3 coding sequence is TGTGCCAGCAGGGAAAATTCACCCCTCCACTTT.

A few counts support this clonotype. The chain joins TRBV9 to TRBJ1-3; a possible D gene is TRBD1 (5 bases). CDR1 SGDLS and CDR2 YYNGEE come from the germline V gene. There are 16 residues in the CDR3. The V end was cut by 0 bases, the J end by 8 bases, with 18 bases between. In nucleotides, the CDR3 is TGTGCCAGCAGCGTAGCGGGACTTTTGCGGTCCGACACCATATATTTT. Translated: CASSVAGLLRSDTIYF.

This clonotype was counted only a few times. The chain recombines TRBV28 with TRBJ2-1; TRBD2 might be the D (5 bases). Trimming left V 6 bases short and J 10 bases short, with 7 bases between. Germline CDR1 reads MDHEN; CDR2 reads SYDVKM. The CDR3 consists of 10 residues. The CDR3 DNA sequence: TGTGCCAGCAGGAGGGTGGAGCAGTTCTTC. It translates to CASRRVEQFF.

CDR3 amino acids: CASSFNGEGTEAFF. The CDR3 DNA follows: TGCGCCAGCAGCTTCAATGGGGAGGGCACTGAAGCTTTCTTT. The J gene is TRBJ1-1, the V gene TRBV5-1, with D unresolved. The CDR3 is 14 residues long. Germline V gives CDR1 SGHRS, CDR2 YFSETQ. Trimming stripped 2 bases from V and 4 bases from J, with 12 bases between.

This clonotype has just a few counts. The chain couples TRBV7-2 to TRBJ2-5; D is possibly TRBD2 (5 bases). Germline assignment: CDR1 SGHTA and CDR2 FQGNSA. The V and J ends lost 1 base and 4 bases respectively, with 13 bases between them. This CDR3 region has 15 residues. CDR3 residues: CASSLGAGFAETQYF. CDR3 nucleotide sequence: TGTGCCAGCAGCTTAGGGGCGGGTTTTGCAGAGACCCAGTACTTC.

In this sample, this clonotype turned up a few times. The V call is TRBV2, the J call TRBJ2-1, with D unclear. The CDR3 runs to 15 residues. The germline V and J ends were trimmed by 7 bases and 11 bases, with 24 bases remaining between them. Germline CDR1 is SNHLY and CDR2 is FYNNEI. The CDR3, as DNA: TGTGCCAGCACCTCATGGGCGGCAGGAAAAAATAAGCAGTTCTTC. Translating gives CASTSWAAGKNKQFF.

As to this clonotype: One end of the junction varies from germline; a read error may be responsible. CDR3 DNA: TGTGACATCAGTGAGTCGTCCCCAGGGAACTATGGCTACACCTTC. Protein: CDISESSPGNYGYTF. This rearrangement joins TRBV10-3 to TRBJ1-2; tentative D call: TRBD1 (5 bases). This CDR3 has 15 residues. The V gene's germline CDR1 is ENHRY and CDR2 SYGVKD.